This T cell receptor (beta chain) was documented in a study of T cell changes during pregnancy in multiple sclerosis (dated by TCRdb to about 2019). Study-level background: The study looked at changes in the T cell repertoire across pregnancy in women with multiple sclerosis.

On this clone itself: Its specific antigen is unknown. No quality values exist for individual bases; no much larger clone is one base distant.

To prepare the library, the immunoSEQ multiplex PCR assay was applied. The clones in this table, taken by TCRdb from immuneACCESS, are in-frame only. Not every clone is retained; where verified, under half of the shortfall comes from an unresolved V gene, and the cause of the rest is unknown. The sample data list 93,000 or so clones, and 92% of these were observed just once. Of the sample, about 0.88% is held by the ten largest clones. Via the germline V gene (reference sequence), CDR1 is LNHNV and CDR2 YYDKDF. The CDR3 runs 18 residues from the cysteine to the phenylalanine. Left in the record is the CDR3 DNA by itself, 54 bases read in frame from the first base. V is trimmed back by 1 base and J by 3 bases, and the junction contains 10 bases that no gene match accounts for.

The receptor was derived from a female donor with multiple sclerosis, enrolled in a pregnancy study. The V and J segments used are TRBV15 and TRBJ2-2; 8 middle bases align to TRBD2. The specimen comprised peripheral blood, sampled after pregnancy. The sequenced DNA: TGTGCCACCAGCAGAGCCCGGAGGCTAGCGGGTGACACCGGGGAGCTGTTTTTT. Translated, it reads CATSRARRLAGDTGELFF.